One sample yielded the 15 T cell receptor beta chains listed below, sequenced in a study of human T cells and chemical hapten exposure. One entry per CDR3 protein results from TCRdb running MiXCR on the RACE reads. The profile shows 100,000 to 150,000 distinct CDR3 sequences, about 11% of them singletons. Stated time point: patch test 3, about 24 weeks after DPC sensitization. Treatment defined: therapeutic diphenylcyclopropenone sensitization with weekly scalp DPC. The material sequenced was whole blood, taken in connection with sensitization to the hapten diphenylcyclopropenone (DPC). The receptors were sampled from a woman aged 45 to 65 with alopecia areata. Some clones in this sample may be carry-over from other donors' samples.

At least ten counts were recorded for this clonotype. This chain uses TRBV3-1 with TRBJ2-7, with 7 bases that match TRBD1. The CDR3 consists of 14 residues. The V and J ends lost 4 bases and 1 base, in that order; junction bases with no gene match: 4. Germline loops: CDR1 LGHDT, CDR2 YNNKEL (reference sequence). The CDR3 spells CASSPGTASYEQYF. In DNA form, the CDR3 reads TGTGCCAGCAGCCCCGGGACAGCTTCCTACGAGCAGTACTTC.

This clonotype was recorded a few times. DNA of the CDR3: TGTGCCAGCGGAATCCTGGGGAATCAGCCCCAGCATTTT. Its translation is CASGILGNQPQHF. V gene TRBV6-1 combines with J gene TRBJ1-5, with D unresolved. This CDR3 region has 13 residues. The germline CDR1 and CDR2 sequences are MNHNS and SASEGT. Deletions cut 8 bases from V and 4 bases from J, with 12 bases between.

This clonotype was counted at least ten times. The rearrangement joins TRBV29-1 to TRBJ1-2; TRBD1 might be the D (5 bases). The CDR3 is 13 amino acids. Germline CDR1 reads SQVTM; CDR2 reads ANQGSEA. V was cut by 6 bases and J by 0 bases, with 11 bases left in between. CDR3 region: CSVGGLTNYGYTF. CDR3 nucleotides: TGCAGCGTGGGGGGATTAACTAACTATGGCTACACCTTC.

This clonotype was recorded many times. This chain's CDR3 is CASTAVHEQYF. DNA of the CDR3: TGTGCCAGCACGGCGGTCCACGAGCAGTACTTC. The chain recombines TRBV28 with TRBJ2-7; D call uncertain. Germline V gives CDR1 MDHEN, CDR2 SYDVKM. The CDR3 sequence is 11 residues long. The V gene lost 7 bases and the J gene lost 5 bases, with 9 bases spanning the gap.

This clonotype was seen a handful of times. The chain joins TRBV2 to TRBJ2-3; the D call may be TRBD1 or TRBD2 (5 bases each). Per germline, CDR1 SNHLY and CDR2 FYNNEI. The CDR3 spans 11 residues. V dropped 6 bases and J dropped 7 bases, with 8 bases sitting between them. CDR3 sequence: CASRGVYTQYF. In DNA form, the CDR3 reads TGTGCCAGCAGGGGGGTTTATACGCAGTATTTT.

The chain is built from TRBV5-1 and TRBJ2-3, with TRBD1 as a possible D gene (6 bases). Germline loops: CDR1 SGHRS, CDR2 YFSETQ. The CDR3 is 15 amino acids. The V gene lost 1 base and the J gene lost 4 bases, with 13 bases spanning the gap. The CDR3 region is CASSLNQQGSDTQYF. CDR3 DNA: TGCGCCAGCAGCTTGAATCAGCAGGGGTCAGATACGCAGTATTTT.

CDR3 protein: CASNLQGNYGYTF. The CDR3 nucleotides are TGTGCCAGCAACTTACAGGGAAACTATGGCTACACCTTC. The chain couples TRBV6-6 to TRBJ1-2; TRBD1 is a possible D gene (6 bases). CDR3 size: 13 residues. Trimming removed 7 bases at V and 2 bases at J, with 11 bases between. CDR1 is MNHNY and CDR2 is SVGAGI in the germline V gene (reference sequence).

This clonotype has a handful of counts. The rearrangement links TRBV5-4 to TRBJ1-2; a possible D gene is TRBD1 (6 bases). Germline-derived CDR1 and CDR2 are SGHNT and YYREEE (reference sequence). There are 18 residues in the CDR3. Trimming left V 1 base short and J 7 bases short, with 26 bases between. The CDR3 coding sequence is TGTGCCAGCAGCTTGACGGGGGGCGCGGCTGGTCGGGACCGTGGCTACACCTTC. It is translated as CASSLTGGAAGRDRGYTF.

CDR3 DNA sequence: TGTGCCAGCAGAGGGACAGGGGGCAGCAATCAGCCCCAGCATTTT. Translating gives CASRGTGGSNQPQHF. The rearrangement links TRBV6-5 to TRBJ1-5, with 12 bases matching TRBD1. With V trimmed by 6 bases and J by 1 base, 1 base remained unmatched. The CDR3 has 15 amino acids. The germline CDR1 and CDR2 sequences are MNHEY and SVGAGI.

The chain recombines TRBV28 with TRBJ2-3, with 9 nucleotides matching TRBD2. Germline V gene sequence: CDR1 MDHEN, CDR2 SYDVKM. This CDR3 contains 16 residues. The V gene end was trimmed by 0 bases and the J gene end by 1 base; junction bases not matched to a gene: 2. Written as DNA, the CDR3 is TGTGCCAGCAGTTTATGGCGCGGGGGGGGCACAGATACGCAGTATTTT. Amino acid sequence: CASSLWRGGGTDTQYF.

J is TRBJ1-1 and V is TRBV9; D is possibly TRBD1 (5 bases). V lost 6 bases to trimming and J lost 1 base, with 16 bases between them. Germline V CDR1 and CDR2: SGDLS, YYNGEE. This CDR3 is 15 amino acids long. CDR3 loop: CASTPTGARNTEAFF. In nucleotides, the CDR3 is TGTGCCAGCACCCCCACAGGAGCTAGGAACACTGAAGCTTTCTTT.

This clonotype was recorded a few times. The chain is built from TRBV6-6 and TRBJ1-5; D perhaps matches TRBD1 (6 bases). The germline CDR1 and CDR2 sequences are MNHNY and SVGAGI (reference sequence). V was trimmed by 7 bases and J by 1 base, leaving 14 bases between them. CDR3 length: 15 amino acids. The CDR3 DNA sequence: TGTGCCAGCACCCCGCGGGGGGCAAGCAATCAGCCCCAGCATTTT. It codes for CASTPRGASNQPQHF.

In this sample, this clonotype turned up many times. This chain links TRBV3-1 with TRBJ2-7, with 7 bases matching TRBD2. This CDR3 contains 14 residues. Trimming cost V 6 bases and J 5 bases; bases outside gene matches: 10. From germline, CDR1 is LGHDT and CDR2 YNNKEL (reference sequence). The CDR3 sequence is CASSPYGTSDEQYF. Written as DNA, the CDR3 is TGTGCCAGCAGTCCCTACGGCACTAGCGACGAGCAGTACTTC.

This clonotype was seen a handful of times. The chain joins TRBV25-1 to TRBJ2-5; 11 bases agree with TRBD2. V lost 11 bases and J lost 1; bases outside the gene matches: 12. The CDR3 covers 16 residues. Per the germline V gene, CDR1 is MGHDK and CDR2 is SYGVNS. The DNA for the CDR3 is TGTGCCTCTAGCGGGGGGCCCACCTATCGCCAAGAGACCCAGTACTTC. This sequence encodes CASSGGPTYRQETQYF. The entire variable domain, with the rest obtained from reference TRBV25-1 and TRBJ2-5, is as follows: EADIYQTPRYLVIGTGKKITLECSQTMGHDKMYWYQQDPGMELHLIHYSYGVNSTEKGDLSSESTVSRIRTEHFPLTLESARPSHTSQYLCASSGGPTYRQETQYFGPGTRLLVL.

This chain links TRBV6-5 with TRBJ2-2, with 7 bases identical to TRBD1. This CDR3 is 17 amino acids long. CDR1 and CDR2 from the germline V gene are MNHEY and SVGAGI. J was trimmed by 4 bases and V by 3 bases; bases with no gene match: 11. The CDR3 is CASSYPGQSSGTGELFF. The CDR3, as DNA: TGTGCCAGCAGTTATCCGGGACAGTCCTCGGGCACCGGGGAGCTGTTTTTT.